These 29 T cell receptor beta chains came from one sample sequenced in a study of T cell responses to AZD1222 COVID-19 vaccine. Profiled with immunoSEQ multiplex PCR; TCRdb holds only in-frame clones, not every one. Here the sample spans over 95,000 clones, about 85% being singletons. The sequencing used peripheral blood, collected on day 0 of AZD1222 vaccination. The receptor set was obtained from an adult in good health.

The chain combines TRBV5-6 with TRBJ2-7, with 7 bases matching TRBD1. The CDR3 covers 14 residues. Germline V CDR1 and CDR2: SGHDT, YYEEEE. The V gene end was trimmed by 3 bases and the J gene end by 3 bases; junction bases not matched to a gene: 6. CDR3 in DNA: TGTGCCAGCAGCTCGGGGACAGACTACTACGAGCAGTACTTC. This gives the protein CASSSGTDYYEQYF. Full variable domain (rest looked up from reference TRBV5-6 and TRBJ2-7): DAGVTQSPTHLIKTRGQQVTLRCSPKSGHDTVSWYQQALGQGPQFIFQYYEEEERQRGNFPDRFSGHQFPNYSSELNVNALLLGDSALYLCASSSGTDYYEQYFGPGTRLTVT.

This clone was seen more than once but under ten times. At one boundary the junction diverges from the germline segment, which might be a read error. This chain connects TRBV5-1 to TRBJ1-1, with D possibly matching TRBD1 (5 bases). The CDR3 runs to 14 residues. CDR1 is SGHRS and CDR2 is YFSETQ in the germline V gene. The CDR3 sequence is CASSLGRGSIKAFF. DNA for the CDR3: TGTGCCAGCAGCTTGGGGCGGGGATCGATTAAAGCTTTCTTT.

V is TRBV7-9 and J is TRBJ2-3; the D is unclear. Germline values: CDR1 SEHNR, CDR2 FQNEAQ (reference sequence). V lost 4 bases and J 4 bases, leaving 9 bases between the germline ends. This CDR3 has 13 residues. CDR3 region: CASSSLGADTQYF. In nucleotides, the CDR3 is TGTGCCAGCAGCTCCCTTGGGGCAGATACGCAGTATTTT.

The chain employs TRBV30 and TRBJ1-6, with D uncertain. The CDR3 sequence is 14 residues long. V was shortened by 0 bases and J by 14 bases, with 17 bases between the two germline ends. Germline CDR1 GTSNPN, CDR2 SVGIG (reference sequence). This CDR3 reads CAWSVGSSRGTLHF. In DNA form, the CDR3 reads TGTGCCTGGAGTGTAGGGTCATCCAGAGGGACCCTCCACTTT.

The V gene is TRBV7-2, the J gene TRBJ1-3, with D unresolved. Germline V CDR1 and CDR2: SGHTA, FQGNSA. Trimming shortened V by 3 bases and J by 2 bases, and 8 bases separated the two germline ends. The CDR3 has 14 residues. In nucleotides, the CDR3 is TGTGCCAGCAGCTTGCCTCCAACTGGAAACACCATATATTTT. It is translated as CASSLPPTGNTIYF. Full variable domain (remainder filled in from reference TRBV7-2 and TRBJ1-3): GAGVSQSPSNKVTEKGKDVELRCDPISGHTALYWYRQSLGQGLEFLIYFQGNSAPDKSGLPSDRFSAERTGGSVSTLTIQRTQQEDSAVYLCASSLPPTGNTIYFGEGSWLTVV.

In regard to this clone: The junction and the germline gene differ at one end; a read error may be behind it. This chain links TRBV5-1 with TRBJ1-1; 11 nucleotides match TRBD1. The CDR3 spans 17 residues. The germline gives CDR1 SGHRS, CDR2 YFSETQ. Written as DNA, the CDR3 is TGTGCCAGCAGCTTGGTGGGACAGGGGGTGATGAACACTGAAGCTTTCTTT. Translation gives CASSLVGQGVMNTEAFF.

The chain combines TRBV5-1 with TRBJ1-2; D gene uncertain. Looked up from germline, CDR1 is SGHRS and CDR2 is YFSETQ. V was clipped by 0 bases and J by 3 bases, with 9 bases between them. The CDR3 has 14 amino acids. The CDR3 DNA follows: TGCGCCAGCAGCTTGGACGAGGGTTACTATGGCTACACCTTC. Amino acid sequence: CASSLDEGYYGYTF.

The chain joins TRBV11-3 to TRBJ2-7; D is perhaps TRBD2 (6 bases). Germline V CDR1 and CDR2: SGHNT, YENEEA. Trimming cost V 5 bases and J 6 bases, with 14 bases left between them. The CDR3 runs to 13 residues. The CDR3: CASSQGLGSEQYF. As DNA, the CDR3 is TGTGCCAGCAGCCAGGGACTGGGTTCCGAGCAGTACTTC.

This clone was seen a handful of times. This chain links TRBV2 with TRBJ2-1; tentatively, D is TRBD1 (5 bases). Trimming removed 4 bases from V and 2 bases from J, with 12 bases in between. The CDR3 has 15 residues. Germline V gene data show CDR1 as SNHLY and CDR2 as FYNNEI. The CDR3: CASSGQGNTYNEQFF. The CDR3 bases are TGTGCCAGCAGTGGGCAGGGAAATACCTACAATGAGCAGTTCTTC.

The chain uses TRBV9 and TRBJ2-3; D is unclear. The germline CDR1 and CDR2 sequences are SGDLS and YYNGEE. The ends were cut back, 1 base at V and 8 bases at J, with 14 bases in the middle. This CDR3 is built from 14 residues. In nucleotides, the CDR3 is TGTGCCAGCAGCGTATCCCCTGGGAAAGGTACGCAGTATTTT. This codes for CASSVSPGKGTQYF.

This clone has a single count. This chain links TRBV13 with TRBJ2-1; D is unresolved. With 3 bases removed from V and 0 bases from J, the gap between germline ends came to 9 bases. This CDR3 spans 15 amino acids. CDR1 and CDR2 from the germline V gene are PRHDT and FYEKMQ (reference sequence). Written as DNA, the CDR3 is TGTGCCAGCAGCTTCGAGCGTAGCTCCTACAATGAGCAGTTCTTC. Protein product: CASSFERSSYNEQFF.

The CDR3 sequence is CSVQGASLSYNEQFF. CDR3 nucleotides: TGCAGCGTCCAAGGGGCCTCCCTCTCCTACAATGAGCAGTTCTTC. V gene TRBV29-1 combines with J gene TRBJ2-1, with D tentatively TRBD1 (5 bases). The V gene lost 6 bases and the J gene lost 0 bases, with 15 bases spanning the gap. The CDR3 runs 15 residues. CDR1 is SQVTM and CDR2 is ANQGSEA in the germline V gene.

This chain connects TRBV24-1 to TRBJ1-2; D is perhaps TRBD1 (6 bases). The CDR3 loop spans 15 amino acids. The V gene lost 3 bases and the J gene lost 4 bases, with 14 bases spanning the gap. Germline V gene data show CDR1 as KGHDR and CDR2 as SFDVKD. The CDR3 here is CATSDAADRTYGYTF. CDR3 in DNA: TGTGCCACCAGTGATGCGGCCGACAGGACCTATGGCTACACCTTC.

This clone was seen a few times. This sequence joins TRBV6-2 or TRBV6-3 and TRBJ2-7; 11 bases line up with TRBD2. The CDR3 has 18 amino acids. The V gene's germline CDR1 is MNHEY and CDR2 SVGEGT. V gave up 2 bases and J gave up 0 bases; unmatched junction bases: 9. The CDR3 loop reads CASSYRLAGPRSSYEQYV. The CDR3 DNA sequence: TGTGCCAGCAGTTACAGACTAGCGGGACCCAGGAGCTCCTACGAGCAGTACGTC.

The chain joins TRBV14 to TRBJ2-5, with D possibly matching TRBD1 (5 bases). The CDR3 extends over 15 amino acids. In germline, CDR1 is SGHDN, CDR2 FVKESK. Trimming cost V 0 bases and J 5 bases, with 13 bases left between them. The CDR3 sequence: CASSQDLQGWETQYF. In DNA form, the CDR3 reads TGTGCCAGCAGCCAAGATCTGCAGGGATGGGAGACCCAGTACTTC.

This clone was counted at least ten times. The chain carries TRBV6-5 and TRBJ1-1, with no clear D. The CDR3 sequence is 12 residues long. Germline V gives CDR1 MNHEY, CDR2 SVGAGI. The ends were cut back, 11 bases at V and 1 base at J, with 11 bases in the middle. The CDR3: CARGPPNTEAFF. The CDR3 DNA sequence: TGTGCCCGCGGACCGCCGAACACTGAAGCTTTCTTT.

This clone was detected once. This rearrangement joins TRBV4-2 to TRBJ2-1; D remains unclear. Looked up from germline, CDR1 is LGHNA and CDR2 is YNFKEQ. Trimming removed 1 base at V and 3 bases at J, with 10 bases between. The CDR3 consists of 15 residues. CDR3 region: CASSQGVGNYNEQFF. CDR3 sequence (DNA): TGTGCCAGCAGCCAAGGAGTAGGGAACTACAATGAGCAGTTCTTC.

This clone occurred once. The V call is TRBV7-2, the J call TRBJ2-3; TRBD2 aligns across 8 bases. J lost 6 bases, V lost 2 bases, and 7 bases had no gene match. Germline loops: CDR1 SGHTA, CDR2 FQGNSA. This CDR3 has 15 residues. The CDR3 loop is CASSLTGGLLDTQYF. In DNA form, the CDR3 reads TGTGCCAGCAGCTTAACGGGGGGGCTCTTGGATACGCAGTATTTT.

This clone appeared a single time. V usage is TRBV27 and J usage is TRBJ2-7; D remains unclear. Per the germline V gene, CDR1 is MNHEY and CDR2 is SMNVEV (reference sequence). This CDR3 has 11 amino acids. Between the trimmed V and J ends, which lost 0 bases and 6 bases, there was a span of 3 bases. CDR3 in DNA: TGTGCCAGCAGTTTATCGGGCGAGCAGTACGTC. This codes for CASSLSGEQYV.

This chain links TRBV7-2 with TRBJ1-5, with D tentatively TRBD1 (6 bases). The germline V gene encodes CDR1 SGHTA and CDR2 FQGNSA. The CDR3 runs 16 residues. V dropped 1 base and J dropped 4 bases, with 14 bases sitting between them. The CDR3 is CASSLVGLQGNQPQHF. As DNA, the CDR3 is TGTGCCAGCAGCTTAGTGGGACTCCAGGGGAATCAGCCCCAGCATTTT.

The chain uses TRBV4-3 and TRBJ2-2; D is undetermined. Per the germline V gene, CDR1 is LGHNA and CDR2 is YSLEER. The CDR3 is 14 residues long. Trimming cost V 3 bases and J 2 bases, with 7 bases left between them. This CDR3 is CASSHTDNTGELFF. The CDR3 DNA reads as TGCGCCAGCAGCCACACAGACAACACCGGGGAGCTGTTTTTT.

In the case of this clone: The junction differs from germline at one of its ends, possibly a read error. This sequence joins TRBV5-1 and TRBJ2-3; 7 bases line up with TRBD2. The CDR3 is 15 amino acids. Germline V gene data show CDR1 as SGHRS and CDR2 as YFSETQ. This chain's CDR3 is CASASGTIGADTQYF. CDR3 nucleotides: TGTGCCAGCGCAAGCGGGACCATCGGGGCAGATACGCAGTATTTT.

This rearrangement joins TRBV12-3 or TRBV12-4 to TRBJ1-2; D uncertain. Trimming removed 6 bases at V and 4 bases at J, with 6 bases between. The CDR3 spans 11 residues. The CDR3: CASSTVYGYTF. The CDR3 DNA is TGTGCCAGCAGCACGGTCTATGGCTACACCTTC.

This CDR3 reads CASSIRNLDRNPGAFF. In nucleotides, the CDR3 is TGTGCCAGTAGTATACGGAACCTGGACAGGAACCCTGGGGCTTTCTTT. This chain uses TRBV19 with TRBJ1-1; the match to TRBD1 covers 7 bases. CDR3 length: 16 residues. From germline, CDR1 is LNHDA and CDR2 SQIVND (reference sequence). Unmatched junction bases numbered 17, after V lost 2 bases and J lost 11 bases.

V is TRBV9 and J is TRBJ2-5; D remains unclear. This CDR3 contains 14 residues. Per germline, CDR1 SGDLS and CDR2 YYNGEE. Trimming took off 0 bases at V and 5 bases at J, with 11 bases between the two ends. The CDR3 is CASSVGGLRETQYF. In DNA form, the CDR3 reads TGTGCCAGCAGCGTAGGCGGCCTCCGGGAGACCCAGTACTTC. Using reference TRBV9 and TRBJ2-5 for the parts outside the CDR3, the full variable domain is DSGVTQTPKHLITATGQRVTLRCSPRSGDLSVYWYQQSLDQGLQFLIQYYNGEERAKGNILERFSAQQFPDLHSELNLSSLELGDSALYFCASSVGGLRETQYFGPGTRLLVL.

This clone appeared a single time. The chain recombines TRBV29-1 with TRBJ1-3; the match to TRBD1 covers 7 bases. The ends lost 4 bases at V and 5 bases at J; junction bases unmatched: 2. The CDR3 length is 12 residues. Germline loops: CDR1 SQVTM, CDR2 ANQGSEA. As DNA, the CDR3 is TGCAGCGTTGGGGACAGCCGAAACACCATATATTTT. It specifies CSVGDSRNTIYF.

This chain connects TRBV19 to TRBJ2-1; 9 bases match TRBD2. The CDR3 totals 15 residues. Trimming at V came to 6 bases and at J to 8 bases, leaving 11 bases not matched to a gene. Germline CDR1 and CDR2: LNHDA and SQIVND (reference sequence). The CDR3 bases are TGTGCCAGTAGACGGGGATTTAGCGGGAGCTATGAGCAGTTCTTC. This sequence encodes CASRRGFSGSYEQFF.

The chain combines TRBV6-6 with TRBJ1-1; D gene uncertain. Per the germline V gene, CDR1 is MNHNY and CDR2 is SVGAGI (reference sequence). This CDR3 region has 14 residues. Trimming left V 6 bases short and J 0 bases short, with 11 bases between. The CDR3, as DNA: TGTGCCAGCAGCCACACGGCTATGAACACTGAAGCTTTCTTT. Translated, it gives CASSHTAMNTEAFF.

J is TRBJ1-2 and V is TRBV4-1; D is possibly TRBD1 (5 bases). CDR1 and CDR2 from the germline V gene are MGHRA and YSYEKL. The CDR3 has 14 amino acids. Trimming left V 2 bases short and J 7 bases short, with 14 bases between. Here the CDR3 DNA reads TGCGCCAGCAGCCAATGGTGGGGGGACGGTGGCTACACCTTC. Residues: CASSQWWGDGGYTF.